This TCR beta chain was captured in a study of cytomegalovirus exposure and HLA in healthy donors. CDR1 is SGHTA, CDR2 FQGTGA, per germline. V dropped 4 bases and J dropped 10 bases, with 10 bases sitting between them. The CDR3 has 12 residues. Use of 60 Vbeta and 13 Jbeta primers characterized the PCR. Measured with immunoSEQ multiplex PCR; TCRdb has only the in-frame clones, and not every one. The sample totals 150,000 to 250,000 clones. This chain links TRBV7-3 with TRBJ2-2; the D is unclear. This sequence originates from a boy aged 5 to 17 in good health and CMV-seronegative. Sequencing was carried out using PBMCs. CDR3 amino acids: CASSSHPEELFF. CDR3 coding DNA: TGTGCCAGCAGCTCCCATCCAGAGGAGCTGTTTTTT.